What follows are 13 T cell receptor beta chains derived from one specimen sequenced in a study of T cell repertoires in cytomegalovirus infection. TCRdb reprocessed the reads with MiXCR, giving one entry per CDR3 protein. The sample carries hundreds of thousands of distinct CDR3 sequences, 24% recorded once. The material sequenced was CD8+ T cells from PBMCs. Receptors originate from a human donor in good health (CMV status not recorded). Some clones in this sample may be carry-over from other donors' samples.

At least ten counts were recorded for this clonotype. V gene TRBV7-2 combines with J gene TRBJ2-3, with TRBD1 matching 11 bases. The CDR3 has 15 residues. Germline V CDR1 and CDR2: SGHTA, FQGNSA. The junction had 2 bases not matched to a gene; V was cut back by 5 bases and J by 1 base. The CDR3 reads CASSRTGGGTDTQYF. The CDR3, as DNA: TGTGCCAGCAGCCGGACAGGGGGCGGCACAGATACGCAGTATTTT. The full variable domain, its missing parts supplied by reference TRBV7-2 and TRBJ2-3, is GAGVSQSPSNKVTEKGKDVELRCDPISGHTALYWYRQSLGQGLEFLIYFQGNSAPDKSGLPSDRFSAERTGGSVSTLTIQRTQQEDSAVYLCASSRTGGGTDTQYFGPGTRLTVL.

This clonotype was counted many times. The chain has TRBV7-6 and TRBJ1-2; 9 nucleotides line up with TRBD1. Germline V gene data show CDR1 as SGHVS and CDR2 as FNYEAQ. V lost 4 bases, J lost 0 bases, and 3 bases stayed unmatched. This CDR3 region has 15 residues. The CDR3 region is CASSSTGGSNYGYTF. CDR3 nucleotides: TGTGCCAGCAGCTCTACAGGGGGCTCTAACTATGGCTACACCTTC.

There are many counts of this clonotype. The CDR3 is CASSYQIDEQFF. In DNA form, the CDR3 reads TGTGCCAGCAGTTACCAGATAGATGAGCAGTTCTTC. The rearrangement uses TRBV6-2 or TRBV6-3 and TRBJ2-1, with D unclear. V was clipped by 2 bases and J by 8 bases, with 7 bases between them. Germline V gene sequence: CDR1 MNHEY, CDR2 SVGEGT. The CDR3 spans 12 residues.

The chain has TRBV12-5 and TRBJ2-7, with a possible D match to TRBD2 (6 bases). The V end lost 3 bases, the J end lost 2 bases, and 29 bases lay between the germline ends. CDR3 length equals 20 residues. Germline V CDR1 and CDR2: LGHNT, FRNRAP. CDR3 DNA: TGTGCTAGTGGTTTAGGAACTAGCTCAGACTCCATAATCGATACCTACGAGCAGTACGTC. It yields the protein CASGLGTSSDSIIDTYEQYV.

There are a few counts of this clonotype. The rearrangement joins TRBV29-1 to TRBJ2-6; D uncertain. The length of the CDR3 is 14 residues. Per germline, CDR1 SQVTM and CDR2 ANQGSEA. Trimming took off 4 bases at V and 2 bases at J, with 9 bases between the two ends. Here the CDR3 DNA reads TGCAGCGTTGTCCAGGAAACTGGGGCCAACGTCCTGACTTTC. As protein: CSVVQETGANVLTF.

This clonotype was detected many times. This chain connects TRBV7-8 to TRBJ1-2; D is undetermined. V lost 4 bases and J lost 4, with 7 bases in between. Germline assignment: CDR1 SGHVS and CDR2 FQNEAQ. This CDR3 comprises 12 residues. CDR3 amino acids: CASSSGFYGYTF. The CDR3 DNA sequence: TGTGCCAGCAGCTCGGGGTTCTATGGCTACACCTTC. Together with reference TRBV7-8 and TRBJ1-2, the CDR3 gives the full variable domain: GAGVSQSPRYKVAKRGQDVALRCDPISGHVSLFWYQQALGQGPEFLTYFQNEAQLDKSGLPSDRFFAERPEGSVSTLKIQRTQQEDSAVYLCASSSGFYGYTFGSGTRLTVV.

J is TRBJ1-1 and V is TRBV11-3, with D unclear. The V gene's germline CDR1 is SGHNT and CDR2 YENEEA. V lost 4 bases and J lost 4, with 10 bases in between. The CDR3 extends over 13 amino acids. The CDR3 spells CASSSSESTEAFF. The CDR3 coding sequence is TGTGCCAGCAGCTCGTCAGAGTCCACTGAAGCTTTCTTT.

This clonotype was recorded many times. The V gene is TRBV7-8, the J gene TRBJ2-3; the D gene is possibly TRBD1 (6 bases). The CDR3 is made up of 13 amino acids. Germline V lookup: CDR1 SGHVS, CDR2 FQNEAQ. V lost 4 bases and J lost 8, with 13 bases in between. CDR3 sequence (DNA): TGTGCCAGCAGCTCCGGACAGACGGGTACGCAGTATTTT. Amino acids: CASSSGQTGTQYF.

This clonotype has a count of ten or more. The gene calls are TRBV29-1 and TRBJ1-2; D may be TRBD1 (6 bases). The germline V and J ends were trimmed by 7 bases and 5 bases, with 14 bases remaining between them. Germline assignment: CDR1 SQVTM and CDR2 ANQGSEA. The CDR3 has 12 amino acids. The CDR3 region is CSGSGTPYGYTF. Written as DNA, the CDR3 is TGCAGCGGGTCCGGGACACCTTATGGCTACACCTTC. Full variable domain (rest looked up from reference TRBV29-1 and TRBJ1-2): SAVISQKPSRDICQRGTSLTIQCQVDSQVTMMFWYRQQPGQSLTLIATANQGSEATYESGFVIDKFPISRPNLTFSTLTVSNMSPEDSSIYLCSGSGTPYGYTFGSGTRLTVV.

This clonotype was picked up many times. The chain uses TRBV7-8 and TRBJ2-2, with D tentatively TRBD1 (5 bases). The CDR3 loop spans 17 amino acids. Germline V CDR1 and CDR2: SGHVS, FQNEAQ. Trimming pared 2 bases from V and 0 bases from J, leaving 13 bases between. CDR3 sequence reads: CASSLLRQTSNTGELFF. Written as DNA, the CDR3 is TGTGCCAGCAGCTTACTGCGACAGACTTCGAACACCGGGGAGCTGTTTTTT. The full variable domain, rest sourced from reference TRBV7-8 and TRBJ2-2, is GAGVSQSPRYKVAKRGQDVALRCDPISGHVSLFWYQQALGQGPEFLTYFQNEAQLDKSGLPSDRFFAERPEGSVSTLKIQRTQQEDSAVYLCASSLLRQTSNTGELFFGEGSRLTVL.

The rearrangement uses TRBV20-1 and TRBJ2-3; 14 bases are shared with TRBD2. The CDR3 spans 18 residues. Germline-derived CDR1 and CDR2 are DFQATT and SNEGSKA (reference sequence). Germline trimming cut 6 bases from V and 3 bases from J; bases unmatched to any gene: 14. The CDR3 protein is CSAGGLAGELLGTDTQYF. In DNA form, the CDR3 reads TGCAGTGCAGGGGGACTAGCGGGGGAACTCCTTGGGACAGATACGCAGTATTTT.

The chain recombines TRBV11-2 with TRBJ2-7; D may match TRBD1 or TRBD2 (6 bases each). V lost 2 bases and J 7 bases, leaving 45 bases between the germline ends. Germline-derived CDR1 and CDR2 are SGHAT and FQNNGV. This CDR3 contains 24 residues. CDR3 amino acids: CASSLWISGARFSGQPEVQVEQYF. The CDR3 DNA follows: TGTGCCAGCAGCTTATGGATATCGGGGGCCCGGTTCTCGGGGCAGCCTGAGGTTCAGGTTGAGCAGTACTTC.

This clonotype was detected a few times. CDR3: CASSFTTGELFF. For the CDR3, the DNA is TGTGCCAGCAGCTTTACTACCGGGGAGCTGTTTTTT. J is TRBJ2-2 and V is TRBV7-9; D call uncertain. From germline, CDR1 is SEHNR and CDR2 FQNEAQ (reference sequence). V lost 3 bases and J lost 5, with 4 bases in between. This CDR3 contains 12 residues.